One and the same sample provided the 11 T cell receptor beta chains below, sequenced in a study of cytomegalovirus exposure and HLA in healthy donors. It was with 60 Vbeta and 13 Jbeta primers that the PCR ran. The assay was immunoSEQ multiplex PCR, and TCRdb's table has in-frame clones only and misses some. The sample yields 120,000 or so clones, roughly 62% seen once. Sample: PBMCs. These TCRs come from a man aged 25 to 45 in good health and CMV-seropositive.

On this clone: Since no conserved phenylalanine or tryptophan closes the CDR3, a read error is the likely cause. The limits of the CDR3 on the DNA are not certain, so only TCRdb's listed CDR3 is given. The genes are TRBV7-9 and TRBJ1-2; the D segment call TRBD1 is taken from the table without a DNA check. Germline values: CDR1 SEHNR, CDR2 FQNEAQ (reference sequence). The CDR3 is 12 amino acids long, termini counted. CDR3 sequence: CASSNGQGISTE.

The chain carries TRBV2 and TRBJ1-5; no reliable D call. The CDR3 contains 13 residues. V lost 2 bases and J lost 4, with 6 bases in between. CDR1 is SNHLY and CDR2 is FYNNEI in the germline V gene. The CDR3 region has the DNA TGTGCCAGCAGTGAATACGGGAATCAGCCCCAGCATTTT. Translating gives CASSEYGNQPQHF. The full variable domain, in which reference TRBV2 and TRBJ1-5 provide the parts outside the CDR3, is EPEVTQTPSHQVTQMGQEVILRCVPISNHLYFYWYRQILGQKVEFLVSFYNNEISEKSEIFDDQFSVERPDGSNFTLKIRSTKLEDSAMYFCASSEYGNQPQHFGDGTRLSIL.

The chain uses TRBV10-3 and TRBJ2-1, with 8 bases that match TRBD2. Germline V gene lookup returns CDR1 ENHRY and CDR2 SYGVKD. Losses at the gene ends were 6 bases for V and 4 bases for J; bases not matched to a gene: 8. The CDR3 consists of 15 residues. This CDR3 is CAISALADLYNEQFF. DNA of the CDR3: TGTGCCATCAGCGCACTAGCGGACCTATACAATGAGCAGTTCTTC.

The J gene is TRBJ1-2, the V gene TRBV28; D gene uncertain. Germline V gene sequence: CDR1 MDHEN, CDR2 SYDVKM. V shed 3 bases and J shed 7 bases, with 15 bases lying between them. CDR3 length equals 14 residues. The CDR3 region is CASSFRYQLGGYTF. CDR3 nucleotide sequence: TGTGCCAGCAGTTTCAGGTATCAATTAGGTGGCTACACCTTC.

This chain joins TRBV27 and TRBJ1-4, with TRBD1 matching over 8 bases. This CDR3 contains 14 residues. Germline CDR1 MNHEY, CDR2 SMNVEV (reference sequence). Germline trimming cut 7 bases from V and 3 bases from J; bases unmatched to any gene: 4. Here the CDR3 DNA reads TGTGCCAGCAAGCAGGGGGCTCCTAATGAAAAACTGTTTTTT. Translation gives CASKQGAPNEKLFF.

The gene calls are TRBV10-1 and TRBJ1-5; TRBD1 is a possible D gene (6 bases). The CDR3 runs to 13 residues. The V end lost 6 bases, the J end lost 4 bases, and 10 bases lay between the germline ends. CDR1 and CDR2 from the germline V gene are WNHNN and SYGVQD (reference sequence). The CDR3 DNA follows: TGCGCCAGCAGCCCACAGGGAAATCAGCCCCAGCATTTT. Amino acids: CASSPQGNQPQHF.

This chain links TRBV11-1 with TRBJ2-2, with TRBD2 matching 10 bases. After removal of 2 bases from V and 8 bases from J, the junction contained 11 bases not matched to a gene. CDR1 is SGHAT and CDR2 is FQDESV in the germline V gene (reference sequence). The CDR3 has 17 amino acids. In DNA form, the CDR3 reads TGTGCCAGCAGCTTAACTCTACTAGCGGGATTCGCGGGGGAGCTGTTTTTT. It codes for CASSLTLLAGFAGELFF.

This clone was counted only a few times. V and J are TRBV4-2 and TRBJ2-5; 8 bases align to TRBD1. The germline V gene has CDR1 LGHNA and CDR2 YNFKEQ. The V gene end was trimmed by 4 bases and the J gene end by 4 bases; junction bases not matched to a gene: 8. This CDR3 has 15 residues. CDR3 DNA sequence: TGTGCCAGCAGCCGCTCAGGGGGCGCAGCAGAGACCCAGTACTTC. Translation gives CASSRSGGAAETQYF.

J is TRBJ1-1 and V is TRBV9, with 8 nucleotides matching TRBD1. CDR1 and CDR2 (germline): SGDLS, YYNGEE. V dropped 4 bases and J dropped 5; count of bases not matched to a gene: 16. The CDR3 is 17 residues long. In DNA, the CDR3 is TGTGCCAGCAGCTCCAACCAAGGACAGGGAGGCTCTACTGAAGCTTTCTTT. The encoded protein is CASSSNQGQGGSTEAFF.

The rearrangement joins TRBV2 to TRBJ1-2; D remains unclear. This CDR3 is built from 12 residues. V gave up 7 bases and J gave up 4 bases, with 10 bases separating them. In germline, CDR1 is SNHLY, CDR2 FYNNEI. The CDR3 here is CASTDGVYGYTF. CDR3 in DNA: TGTGCCAGCACCGACGGAGTCTATGGCTACACCTTC.

J is TRBJ2-5 and V is TRBV7-9; a possible D gene is TRBD1 (6 bases). The CDR3 is made up of 16 amino acids. V was shortened by 5 bases and J by 11 bases, with 27 bases between the two germline ends. Germline V lookup: CDR1 SEHNR, CDR2 FQNEAQ (reference sequence). CDR3 in amino acids: CASSPQTQGWLVEQYF. The CDR3 nucleotides read TGTGCCAGCAGCCCACAAACACAGGGTTGGCTTGTGGAGCAGTACTTC.